The present T cell receptor beta chain was sequenced within a study of blood T cell repertoires in COVID-19. About the research overall: Samples came from the United States, Italy and Spain, spanning acute and convalescent COVID-19. T cells, B-cell-depleted T cells, or PBMCs provided the cDNA or gDNA that served as material.

Original methodology: Estimates of nucleated cell counts were drawn from the amplification of reference gene primers. The protocol was immunoSEQ multiplex PCR, while the TCRdb copy is restricted to in-frame clones and leaves out a portion. V, J and clone size are taken as reported in that table, and D and trimming were inferred from the DNA itself. The sample shows roughly 200,000 clones, approximately 91% of them seen only once. Trimming removed 6 bases from V and 11 bases from J, with 16 bases in between. The CDR3 loop spans 13 amino acids. Material: peripheral blood. The rearrangement links TRBV12-3 or TRBV12-4 to TRBJ1-4; no reliable D call. The sequence was collected from a man aged 35 to 55 with acute or convalescent COVID-19. The CDR3 reads CASSLLRLGKLFF. The CDR3 bases are TGTGCCAGCAGCCTCTTAAGACTTGGGAAACTGTTTTTT.